This record looks at one TCR beta chain sequence and its context. The data were taken from a study of cytomegalovirus exposure and HLA in healthy donors. Germline V gene sequence: CDR1 SQVTM, CDR2 ANQGSEA. Losses at the gene ends were 3 bases for V and 4 bases for J; bases not matched to a gene: 4. The CDR3 sequence is 13 residues long. Nominally healthy donors provided the samples, though records likely missed some immune exposures. The PCR made use of 60 Vbeta and 13 Jbeta primers. Libraries were prepared by immunoSEQ multiplex PCR; TCRdb keeps only in-frame clonotypes and omits some of them. Recorded here are 50,000 to 70,000 clones; the top ten clones represent 3.6%.

The source is a woman aged 18-29 years in good health and CMV-seronegative. The specimen sequenced was PBMCs. This rearrangement joins TRBV29-1 to TRBJ2-7; TRBD1 agrees at 9 bases. The CDR3 region has the DNA TGCAGCGTTGAGGAGACAGGGGGGTACGAGCAGTACTTC. Translating gives CSVEETGGYEQYF.